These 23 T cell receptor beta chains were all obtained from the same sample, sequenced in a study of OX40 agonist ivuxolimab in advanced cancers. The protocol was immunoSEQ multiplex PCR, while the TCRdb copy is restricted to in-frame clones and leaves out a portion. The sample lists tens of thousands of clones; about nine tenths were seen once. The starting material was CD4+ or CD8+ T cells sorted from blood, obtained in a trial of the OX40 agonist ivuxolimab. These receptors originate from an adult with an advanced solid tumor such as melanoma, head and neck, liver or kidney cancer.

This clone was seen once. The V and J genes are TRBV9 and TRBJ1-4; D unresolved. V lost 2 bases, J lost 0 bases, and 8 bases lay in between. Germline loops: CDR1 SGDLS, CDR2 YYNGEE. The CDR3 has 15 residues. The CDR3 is CASSVNGATNEKLFF. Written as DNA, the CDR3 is TGTGCCAGCAGCGTGAACGGTGCAACTAATGAAAAACTGTTTTTT.

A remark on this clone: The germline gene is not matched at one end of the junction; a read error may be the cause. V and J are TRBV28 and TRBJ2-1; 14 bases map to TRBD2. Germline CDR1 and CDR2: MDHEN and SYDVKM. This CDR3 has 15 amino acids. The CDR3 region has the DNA TGCGCGGGACAGCGACTAGCGGGAGGGCAGAATGAGCAGTTCTTC. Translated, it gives CAGQRLAGGQNEQFF.

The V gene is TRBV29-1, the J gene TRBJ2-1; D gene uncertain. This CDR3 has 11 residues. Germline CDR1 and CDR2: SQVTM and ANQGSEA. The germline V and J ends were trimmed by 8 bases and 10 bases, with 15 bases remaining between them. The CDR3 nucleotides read TGCAGCAACTCCCGGGCTGGGGAGCAGTTCTTC. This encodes CSNSRAGEQFF.

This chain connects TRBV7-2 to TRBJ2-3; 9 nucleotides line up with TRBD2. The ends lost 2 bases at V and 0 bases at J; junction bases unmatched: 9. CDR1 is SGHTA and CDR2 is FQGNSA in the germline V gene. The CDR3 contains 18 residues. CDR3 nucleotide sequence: TGTGCCAGCAGCTTACAGTCGCTAGCGGGGCCCAGCACAGATACGCAGTATTTT. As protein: CASSLQSLAGPSTDTQYF.

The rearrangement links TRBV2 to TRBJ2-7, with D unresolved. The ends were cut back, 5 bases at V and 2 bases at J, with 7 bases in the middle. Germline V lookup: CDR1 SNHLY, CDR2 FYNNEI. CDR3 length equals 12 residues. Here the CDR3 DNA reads TGTGCCAGCAGTTTTTCTACCTACGAGCAGTACTTC. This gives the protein CASSFSTYEQYF.

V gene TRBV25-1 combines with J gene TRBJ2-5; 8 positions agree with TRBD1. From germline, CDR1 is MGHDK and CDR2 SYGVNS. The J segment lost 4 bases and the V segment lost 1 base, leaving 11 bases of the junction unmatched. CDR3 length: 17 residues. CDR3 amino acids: CASSESKGQGARETQYF. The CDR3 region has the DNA TGTGCCAGCAGTGAATCAAAGGGCCAGGGGGCTCGAGAGACCCAGTACTTC.

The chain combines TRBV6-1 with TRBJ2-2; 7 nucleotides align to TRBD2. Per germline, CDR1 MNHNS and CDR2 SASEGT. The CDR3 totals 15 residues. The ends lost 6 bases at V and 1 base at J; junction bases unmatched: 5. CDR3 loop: CASRAGLMNTGELFF. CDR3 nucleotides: TGTGCCAGCAGAGCGGGACTCATGAACACCGGGGAGCTGTTTTTT.

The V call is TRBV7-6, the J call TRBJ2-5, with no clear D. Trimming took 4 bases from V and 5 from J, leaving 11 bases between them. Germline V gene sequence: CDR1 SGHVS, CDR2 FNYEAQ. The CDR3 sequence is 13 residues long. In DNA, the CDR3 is TGTGCCAGCAGCTACCTACCCGGGGAGACCCAGTACTTC. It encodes CASSYLPGETQYF.

The CDR3 is CASSRQDVYGYTF. Here the CDR3 DNA reads TGTGCCAGCAGCAGACAGGACGTCTATGGCTACACCTTC. This chain joins TRBV11-2 and TRBJ1-2; tentative D call: TRBD1 (6 bases). Per the germline V gene, CDR1 is SGHAT and CDR2 is FQNNGV. This CDR3 spans 13 amino acids. V gave up 5 bases and J gave up 4 bases, with 11 bases separating them.

This CDR3 reads CASSSAGSYNEQFF. CDR3 nucleotide sequence: TGTGCCAGCAGTTCGGCGGGGAGCTACAATGAGCAGTTCTTC. The genes are TRBV2 and TRBJ2-1; weak D call: TRBD2 (6 bases). Looked up from germline, CDR1 is SNHLY and CDR2 is FYNNEI. Trimming pared 5 bases from V and 3 bases from J, leaving 11 bases between. The length of the CDR3 is 14 residues.

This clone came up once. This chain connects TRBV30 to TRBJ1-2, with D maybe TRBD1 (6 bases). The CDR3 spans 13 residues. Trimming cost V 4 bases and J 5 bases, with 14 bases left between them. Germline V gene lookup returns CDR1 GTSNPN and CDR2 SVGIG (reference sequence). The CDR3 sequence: CAWNRVSIYGYTF. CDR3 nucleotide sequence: TGTGCCTGGAACAGGGTGTCGATTTATGGCTACACCTTC.

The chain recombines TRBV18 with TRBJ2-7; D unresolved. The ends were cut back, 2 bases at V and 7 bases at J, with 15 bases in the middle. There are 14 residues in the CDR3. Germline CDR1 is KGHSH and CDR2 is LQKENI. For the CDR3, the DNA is TGTGCCAGCTCACCAAATGGGCCCCCTAATGAGCAGTACTTC. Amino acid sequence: CASSPNGPPNEQYF. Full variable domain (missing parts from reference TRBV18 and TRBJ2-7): NAGVMQNPRHLVRRRGQEARLRCSPMKGHSHVYWYRQLPEEGLKFMVYLQKENIIDESGMPKERFSAEFPKEGPSILRIQQVVRGDSAAYFCASSPNGPPNEQYFGPGTRLTVT.

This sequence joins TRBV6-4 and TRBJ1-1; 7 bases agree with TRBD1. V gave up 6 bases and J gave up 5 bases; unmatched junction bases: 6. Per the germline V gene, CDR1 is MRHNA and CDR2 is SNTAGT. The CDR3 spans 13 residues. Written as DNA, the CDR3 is TGTGCCAGCAGCGAGGGGGCAGGTACTGAAGCTTTCTTT. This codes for CASSEGAGTEAFF.

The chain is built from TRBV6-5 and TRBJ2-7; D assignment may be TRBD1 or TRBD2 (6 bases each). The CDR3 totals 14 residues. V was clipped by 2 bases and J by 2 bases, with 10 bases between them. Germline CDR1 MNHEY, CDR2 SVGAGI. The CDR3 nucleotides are TGTGCCAGCAGTTACCAACGGGGGCCCTACGAGCAGTACTTC. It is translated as CASSYQRGPYEQYF.

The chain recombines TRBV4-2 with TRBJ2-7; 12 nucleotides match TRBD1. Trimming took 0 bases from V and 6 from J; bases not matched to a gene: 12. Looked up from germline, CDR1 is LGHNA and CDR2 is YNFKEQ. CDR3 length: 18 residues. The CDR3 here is CASSQDSQSGTGGREQYF. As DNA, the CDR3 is TGTGCCAGCAGCCAAGATTCCCAGTCGGGGACAGGGGGCCGCGAGCAGTACTTC.

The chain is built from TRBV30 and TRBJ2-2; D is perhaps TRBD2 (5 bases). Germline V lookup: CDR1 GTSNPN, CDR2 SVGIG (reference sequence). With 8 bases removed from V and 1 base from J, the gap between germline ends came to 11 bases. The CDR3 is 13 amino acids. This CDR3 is CARGRQNTGELFF. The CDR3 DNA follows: TGTGCCCGCGGGCGCCAGAACACCGGGGAGCTGTTTTTT.

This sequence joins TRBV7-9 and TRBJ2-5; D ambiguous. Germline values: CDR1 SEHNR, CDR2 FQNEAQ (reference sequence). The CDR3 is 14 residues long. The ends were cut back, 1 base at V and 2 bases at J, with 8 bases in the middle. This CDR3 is CASSLELIQETQYF. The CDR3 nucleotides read TGTGCCAGCAGCTTAGAGTTAATTCAAGAGACCCAGTACTTC. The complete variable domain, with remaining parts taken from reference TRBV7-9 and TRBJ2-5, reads DTGVSQNPRHKITKRGQNVTFRCDPISEHNRLYWYRQTLGQGPEFLTYFQNEAQLEKSRLLSDRFSAERPKGSFSTLEIQRTEQGDSAMYLCASSLELIQETQYFGPGTRLLVL.

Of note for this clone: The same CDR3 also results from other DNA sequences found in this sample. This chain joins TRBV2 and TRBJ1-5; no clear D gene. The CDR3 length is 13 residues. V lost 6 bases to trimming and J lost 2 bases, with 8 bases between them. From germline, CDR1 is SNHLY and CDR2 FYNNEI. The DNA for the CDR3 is TGTGCCAGCAGCCGCGAAGGCAATCAGCCCCAGCATTTT. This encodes CASSREGNQPQHF.

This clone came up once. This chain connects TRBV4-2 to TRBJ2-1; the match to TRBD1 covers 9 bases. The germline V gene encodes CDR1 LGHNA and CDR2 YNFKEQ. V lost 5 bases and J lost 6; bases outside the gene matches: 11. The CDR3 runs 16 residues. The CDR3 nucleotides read TGTGCCAGCAGCTTCCGATCGGGACAGGGAGCCAATGAGCAGTTCTTC. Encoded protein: CASSFRSGQGANEQFF.

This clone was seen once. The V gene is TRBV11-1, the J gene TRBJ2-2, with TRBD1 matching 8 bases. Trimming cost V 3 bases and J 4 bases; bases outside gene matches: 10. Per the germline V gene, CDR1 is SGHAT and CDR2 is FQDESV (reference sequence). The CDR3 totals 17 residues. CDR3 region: CASSFRGSGQGTGELFF. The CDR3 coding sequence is TGTGCCAGCAGCTTTAGGGGCAGTGGACAGGGCACCGGGGAGCTGTTTTTT.

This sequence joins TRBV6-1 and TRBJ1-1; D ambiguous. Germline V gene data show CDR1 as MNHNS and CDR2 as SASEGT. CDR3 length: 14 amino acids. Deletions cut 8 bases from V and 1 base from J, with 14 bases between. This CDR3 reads CASLGPQTNTEAFF. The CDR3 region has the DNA TGTGCCAGCCTAGGCCCCCAGACGAACACTGAAGCTTTCTTT.

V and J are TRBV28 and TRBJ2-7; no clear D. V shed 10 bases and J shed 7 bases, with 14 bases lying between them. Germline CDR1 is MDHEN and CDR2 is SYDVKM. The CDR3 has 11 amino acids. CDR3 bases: TGTGCCACCTTTCAGGTAGGGGAGCAGTACTTC. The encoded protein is CATFQVGEQYF.

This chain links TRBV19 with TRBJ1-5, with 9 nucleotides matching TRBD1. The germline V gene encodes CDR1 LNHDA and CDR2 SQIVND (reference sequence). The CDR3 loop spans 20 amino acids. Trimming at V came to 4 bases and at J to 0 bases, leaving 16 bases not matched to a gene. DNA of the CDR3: TGTGCCAGTAGTAAGGGGACGGACAGGGGCAGTCGGTTTAGCAATCAGCCCCAGCATTTT. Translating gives CASSKGTDRGSRFSNQPQHF.